This TCR beta chain originates from a study of vaccination and CD4 T cells after COVID-19. Study-wide background: After nasal swab PCR-confirmed SARS-CoV-2, roughly ten convalescents had mild disease and one severe. In the control cultures, a CEFX pool, an HIV-1 Nef pool, or no peptide was supplied.

V was clipped by 8 bases and J by 4 bases, with 20 bases between them. CDR3 length: 15 amino acids. Germline V CDR1 and CDR2: MNHNS, SASEGT. Described treatment: approximately 9-day PBMC culture with coronavirus spike peptide pools or control peptides (ViraFEST assay). First, ViraFEST expanded antigen-specific T cells with peptide pools, and next it sequenced the TCRs. Patients returned positive PCR results between March and December 2020, earlier than US Alpha, Beta and Delta variants. About this clonotype: Its target is not known.

The assay that was used to sequence DNA from cultured CD4+ T cells was the Oncomine TCR Beta short-read assay. TCRdb re-analysed the PCR reads in MiXCR, keeping a single row per CDR3 protein. Of 8,000 to 9,000 distinct CDR3 sequences listed, around 66% were seen once; the top ten hold around a third. Sequenced material: CD4+ T cells from blood, cultured in vitro. The chain employs TRBV6-1 and TRBJ1-1, with D tentatively TRBD1 (6 bases). This receptor was identified in a human donor who had recovered from COVID-19. This CDR3 reads CASVQQGFKGTEAFF. In DNA, the CDR3 is TGTGCCAGCGTACAACAGGGTTTCAAGGGCACTGAAGCTTTCTTT.